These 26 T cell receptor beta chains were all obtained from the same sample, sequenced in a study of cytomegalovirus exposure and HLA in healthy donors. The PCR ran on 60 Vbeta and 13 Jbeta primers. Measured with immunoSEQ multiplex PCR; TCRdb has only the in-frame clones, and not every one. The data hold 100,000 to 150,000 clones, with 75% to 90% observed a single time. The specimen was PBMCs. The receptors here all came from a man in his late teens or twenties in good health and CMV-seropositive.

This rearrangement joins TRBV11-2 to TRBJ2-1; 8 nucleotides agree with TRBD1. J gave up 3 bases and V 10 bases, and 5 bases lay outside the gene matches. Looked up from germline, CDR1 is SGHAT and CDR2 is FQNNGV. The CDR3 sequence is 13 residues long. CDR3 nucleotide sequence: TGTGCCACTACGGGACAGGACTACAATGAGCAGTTCTTC. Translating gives CATTGQDYNEQFF.

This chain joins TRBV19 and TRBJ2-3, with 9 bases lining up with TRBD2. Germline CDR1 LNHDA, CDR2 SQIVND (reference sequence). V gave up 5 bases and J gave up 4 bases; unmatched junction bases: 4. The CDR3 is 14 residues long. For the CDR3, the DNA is TGTGCCAGTAGTGTCGGGACTAGCCCAGATACGCAGTATTTT. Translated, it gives CASSVGTSPDTQYF.

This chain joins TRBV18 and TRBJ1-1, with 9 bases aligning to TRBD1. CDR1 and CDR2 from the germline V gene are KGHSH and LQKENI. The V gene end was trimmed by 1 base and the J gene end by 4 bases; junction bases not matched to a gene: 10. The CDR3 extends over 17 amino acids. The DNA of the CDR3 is TGTGCCAGCTCACCACGGTGGGACAGGGTGTGGGGCACTGAAGCTTTCTTT. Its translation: CASSPRWDRVWGTEAFF.

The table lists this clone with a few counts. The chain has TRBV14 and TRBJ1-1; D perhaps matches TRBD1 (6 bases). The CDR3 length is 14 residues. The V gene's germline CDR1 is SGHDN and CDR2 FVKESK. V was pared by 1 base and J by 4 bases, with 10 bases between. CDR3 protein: CASSQATGFTEAFF. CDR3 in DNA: TGTGCCAGCAGCCAAGCCACAGGGTTCACTGAAGCTTTCTTT. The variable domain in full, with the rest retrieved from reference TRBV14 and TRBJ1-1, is EAGVTQFPSHSVIEKGQTVTLRCDPISGHDNLYWYRRVMGKEIKFLLHFVKESKQDESGMPNNRFLAERTGGTYSTLKVQPAELEDSGVYFCASSQATGFTEAFFGQGTRLTVV.

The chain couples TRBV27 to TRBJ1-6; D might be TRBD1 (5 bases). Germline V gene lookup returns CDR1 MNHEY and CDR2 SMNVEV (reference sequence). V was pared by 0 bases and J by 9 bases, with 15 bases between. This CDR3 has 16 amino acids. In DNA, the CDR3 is TGTGCCAGCAGTTTATCGGTGGGACTGTTGTTTTCACCCCTCCACTTT. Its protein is CASSLSVGLLFSPLHF.

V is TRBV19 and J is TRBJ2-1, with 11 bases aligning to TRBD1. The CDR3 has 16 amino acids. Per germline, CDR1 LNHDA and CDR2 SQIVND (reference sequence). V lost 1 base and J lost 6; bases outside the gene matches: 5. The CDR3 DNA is TGTGCCAGTAGTATAGTGGGACAGGGGGTAGTCAATGAGCAGTTCTTC. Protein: CASSIVGQGVVNEQFF. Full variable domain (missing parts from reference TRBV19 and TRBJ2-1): DGGITQSPKYLFRKEGQNVTLSCEQNLNHDAMYWYRQDPGQGLRLIYYSQIVNDFQKGDIAEGYSVSREKKESFPLTVTSAQKNPTAFYLCASSIVGQGVVNEQFFGPGTRLTVL.

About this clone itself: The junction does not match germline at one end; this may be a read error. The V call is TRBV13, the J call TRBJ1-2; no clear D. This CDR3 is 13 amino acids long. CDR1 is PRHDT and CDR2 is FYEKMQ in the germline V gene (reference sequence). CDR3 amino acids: CAGSLGMGGGYTF. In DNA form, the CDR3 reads TGTGCCGGCAGCCTAGGGATGGGAGGGGGCTACACCTTC.

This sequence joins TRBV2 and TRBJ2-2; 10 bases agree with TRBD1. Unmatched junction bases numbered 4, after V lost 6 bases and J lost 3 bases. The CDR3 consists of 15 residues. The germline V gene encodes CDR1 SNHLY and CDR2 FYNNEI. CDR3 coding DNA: TGTGCCAGCAGATCCGGGACAGGGGACACCGGGGAGCTGTTTTTT. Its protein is CASRSGTGDTGELFF.

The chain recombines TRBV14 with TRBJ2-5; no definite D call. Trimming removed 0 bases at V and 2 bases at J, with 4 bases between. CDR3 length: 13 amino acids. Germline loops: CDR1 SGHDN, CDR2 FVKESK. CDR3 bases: TGTGCCAGCAGCCAAGATCATCAAGAGACCCAGTACTTC. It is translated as CASSQDHQETQYF.

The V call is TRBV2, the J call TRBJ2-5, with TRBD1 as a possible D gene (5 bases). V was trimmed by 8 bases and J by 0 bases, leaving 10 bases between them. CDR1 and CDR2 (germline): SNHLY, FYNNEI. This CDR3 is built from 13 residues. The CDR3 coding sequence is TGTGCCAGCGGGGCAGGGTACCAAGAGACCCAGTACTTC. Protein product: CASGAGYQETQYF.

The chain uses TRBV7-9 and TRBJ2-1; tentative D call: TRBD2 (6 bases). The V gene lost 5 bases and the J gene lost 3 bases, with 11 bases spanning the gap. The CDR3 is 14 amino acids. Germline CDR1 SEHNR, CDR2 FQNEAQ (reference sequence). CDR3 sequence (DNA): TGTGCCAGCAGCCCCGGGACTTACTACAATGAGCAGTTCTTC. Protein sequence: CASSPGTYYNEQFF.

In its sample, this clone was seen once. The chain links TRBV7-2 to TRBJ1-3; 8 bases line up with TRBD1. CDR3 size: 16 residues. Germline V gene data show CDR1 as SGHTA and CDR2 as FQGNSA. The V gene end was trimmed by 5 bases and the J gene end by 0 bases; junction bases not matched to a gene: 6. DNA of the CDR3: TGTGCCAGCAGCATAGTAGGGACAGGCTCTGGAAACACCATATATTTT. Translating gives CASSIVGTGSGNTIYF.

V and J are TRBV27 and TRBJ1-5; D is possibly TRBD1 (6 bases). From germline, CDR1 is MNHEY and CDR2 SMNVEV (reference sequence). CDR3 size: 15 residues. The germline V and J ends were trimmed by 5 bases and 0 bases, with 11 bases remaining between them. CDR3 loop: CASSPGQYSNQPQHF. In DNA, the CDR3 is TGTGCCAGCAGTCCCGGACAGTATAGCAATCAGCCCCAGCATTTT.

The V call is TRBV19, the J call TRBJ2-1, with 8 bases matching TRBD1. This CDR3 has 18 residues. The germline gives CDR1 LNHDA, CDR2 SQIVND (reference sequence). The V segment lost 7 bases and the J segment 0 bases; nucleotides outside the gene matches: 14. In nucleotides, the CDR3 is TGTGCCAGTACCCAGGGGCAGGGGGCGCGGAGCTCCTACAATGAGCAGTTCTTC. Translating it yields CASTQGQGARSSYNEQFF.

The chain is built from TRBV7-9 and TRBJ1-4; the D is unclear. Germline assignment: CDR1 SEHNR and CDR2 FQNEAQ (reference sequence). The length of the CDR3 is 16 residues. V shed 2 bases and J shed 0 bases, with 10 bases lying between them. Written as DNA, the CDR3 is TGTGCCAGCAGCTTAACAGCCTCCACAACTAATGAAAAACTGTTTTTT. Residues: CASSLTASTTNEKLFF. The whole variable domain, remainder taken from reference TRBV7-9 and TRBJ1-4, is DTGVSQNPRHKITKRGQNVTFRCDPISEHNRLYWYRQTLGQGPEFLTYFQNEAQLEKSRLLSDRFSAERPKGSFSTLEIQRTEQGDSAMYLCASSLTASTTNEKLFFGSGTQLSVL.

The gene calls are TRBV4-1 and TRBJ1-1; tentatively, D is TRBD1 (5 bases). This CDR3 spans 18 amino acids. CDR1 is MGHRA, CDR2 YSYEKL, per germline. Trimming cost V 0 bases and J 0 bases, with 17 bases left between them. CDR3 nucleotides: TGCGCCAGCAGCCAAGATGGGGCCCGGGAGGACATGAACACTGAAGCTTTCTTT. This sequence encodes CASSQDGAREDMNTEAFF.

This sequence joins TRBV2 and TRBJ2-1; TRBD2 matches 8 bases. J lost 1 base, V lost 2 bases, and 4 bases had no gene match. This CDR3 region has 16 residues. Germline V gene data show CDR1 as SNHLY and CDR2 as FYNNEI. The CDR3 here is CASSERAGGSYNEQFF. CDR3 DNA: TGTGCCAGCAGTGAAAGGGCGGGGGGTTCCTACAATGAGCAGTTCTTC.

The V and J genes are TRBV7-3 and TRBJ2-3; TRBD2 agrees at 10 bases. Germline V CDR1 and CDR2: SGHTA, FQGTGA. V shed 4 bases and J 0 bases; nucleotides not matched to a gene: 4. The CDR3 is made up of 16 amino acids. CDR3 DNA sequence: TGTGCCAGCAGCTCCACGGGACTAGCGAGCACAGATACGCAGTATTTT. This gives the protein CASSSTGLASTDTQYF.

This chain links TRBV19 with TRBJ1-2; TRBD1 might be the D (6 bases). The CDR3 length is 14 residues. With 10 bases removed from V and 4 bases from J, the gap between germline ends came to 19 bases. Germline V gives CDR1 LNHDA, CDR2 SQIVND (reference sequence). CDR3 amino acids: CATAHDDRFYGYTF. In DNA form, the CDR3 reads TGTGCCACCGCACACGACGACAGGTTCTATGGCTACACCTTC.

CDR3 nucleotide sequence: TGTGCCAGCAGTCCCTACCCGACAGGGGGCGATCAGCCCCAGCATTTT. It specifies CASSPYPTGGDQPQHF. J is TRBJ1-5 and V is TRBV28, with 10 positions matching TRBD1. Germline assignment: CDR1 MDHEN and CDR2 SYDVKM. The CDR3 sequence is 16 residues long. The trim removed 5 bases at V and 5 bases at J, leaving 9 bases unmatched.

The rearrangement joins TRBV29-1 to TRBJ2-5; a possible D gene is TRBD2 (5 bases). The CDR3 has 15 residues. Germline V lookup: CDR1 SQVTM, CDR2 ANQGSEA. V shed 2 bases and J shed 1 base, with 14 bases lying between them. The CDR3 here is CSVEFWQRTQETQYF. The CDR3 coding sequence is TGCAGCGTTGAATTCTGGCAGCGGACCCAAGAGACCCAGTACTTC.

In DNA, the CDR3 is TGTGCCAGCGGGCTGGATAGCAATCAGCCCCAGCATTTT. Protein product: CASGLDSNQPQHF. The V and J genes are TRBV27 and TRBJ1-5; unclear D gene. The V gene's germline CDR1 is MNHEY and CDR2 SMNVEV (reference sequence). Trimming removed 8 bases from V and 0 bases from J, with 8 bases in between. This CDR3 is 13 amino acids long.

The CDR3 region is CASSLPSREQYF. DNA of the CDR3: TGTGCCAGCAGCCTCCCCTCGCGCGAGCAGTACTTC. The chain recombines TRBV5-4 with TRBJ2-7; D not resolved. The V end was cut by 4 bases, the J end by 6 bases, with 11 bases between. Germline CDR1 is SGHNT and CDR2 is YYREEE (reference sequence). CDR3 length equals 12 residues.

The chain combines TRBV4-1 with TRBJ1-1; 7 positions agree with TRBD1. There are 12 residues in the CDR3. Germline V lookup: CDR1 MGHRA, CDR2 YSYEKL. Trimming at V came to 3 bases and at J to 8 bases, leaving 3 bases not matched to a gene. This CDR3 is CASSQGTVEAFF. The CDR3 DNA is TGCGCCAGCAGCCAGGGGACAGTCGAAGCTTTCTTT.

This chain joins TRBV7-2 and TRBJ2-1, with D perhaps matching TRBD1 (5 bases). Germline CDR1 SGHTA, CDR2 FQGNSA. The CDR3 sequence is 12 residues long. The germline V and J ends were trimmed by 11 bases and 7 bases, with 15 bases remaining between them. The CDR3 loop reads CALRPGPNEQFF. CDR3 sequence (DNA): TGTGCCCTCCGGCCAGGGCCGAATGAGCAGTTCTTC.

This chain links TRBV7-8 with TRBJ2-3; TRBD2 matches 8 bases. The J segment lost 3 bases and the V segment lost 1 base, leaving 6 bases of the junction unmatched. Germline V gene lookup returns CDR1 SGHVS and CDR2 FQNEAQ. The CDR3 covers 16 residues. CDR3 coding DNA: TGTGCCAGCAGCTTAGGGACTAGCAGCTTAACAGATACGCAGTATTTT. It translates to CASSLGTSSLTDTQYF.